This T cell receptor beta chain is drawn from a study of CD4+ T cells in melanoma. Study observations and caveats: CD8+ T cell, macrophage and B cell function reportedly correlated with neoantigen-specific CD4+ T cells. Diverse differentiation states were reported for melanoma neoantigen-specific CD4+ T cells.

The table came from immunoSEQ multiplex PCR; TCRdb's copy has only in-frame clones and leaves some out. This sample yields about 54,000 clones, of which nearly 70% are seen a single time; roughly 4.8% belongs to the top ten. About this clone: The antigen is not known.

This CDR3 is built from 15 residues. Germline values: CDR1 MRHNA, CDR2 SNTAGT. V was clipped by 0 bases and J by 0 bases; unmatched bases: 1. The source material was tumor tissue. V and J are TRBV6-4 and TRBJ2-7, with TRBD1 matching 8 bases. The TCR originated in a human donor with melanoma. This CDR3 reads CASSDSDRDSYEQYF. The CDR3 nucleotides read TGTGCCAGCAGTGACTCGGACAGGGACTCCTACGAGCAGTACTTC.